This paragraph covers one TCR beta chain sequence. The data derive from a study of patients and donors after allogeneic stem cell transplantation. TCRdb analysed the RT-PCR reads with MiXCR anew, one entry per CDR3 protein. The sample includes about 160,000 distinct CDR3 sequences, about two fifths seen only once; the top ten take 50% to 65%. The V gene's germline CDR1 is SGHAT and CDR2 FQNNGV. Trimming removed 4 bases at V and 7 bases at J, with 16 bases between. The length of the CDR3 is 15 residues. This sequence joins TRBV11-2 and TRBJ1-4; D possibly corresponds to TRBD1 (6 bases). Sequencing input: blood, either unsorted or a sorted T cell fraction (not recorded which). The clonotype comes from a human donor who was either an allogeneic HSCT recipient or a stem cell or donor lymphocyte infusion donor (not recorded which). It is not recorded whose cells these are; they may come from a transplant donor. For the CDR3, the DNA is TGTGCCAGCAGCTCACCCAGGGGCGGGGGTGAAAAACTGTTTTTT. The encoded protein is CASSSPRGGGEKLFF.